The subject of this entry is one TCR beta chain. What it recognizes is unknown. 5'RACE primed from the constant segment yielded TCR alpha and TCR beta cDNA libraries bearing sample barcodes and UMIs. TCRdb re-called the 5' RACE reads with MiXCR, one entry per CDR3 protein. The repertoire holds approximately 500,000 distinct CDR3 sequences, with around 25% as singletons. This entry comes from a study of T-cell memory formation after mild COVID-19. Study results and caveats: Whereas later expanders leaned CD4+, clones contracting day 15 to 85 showed a balanced CD4/CD8 makeup. Shrinking CD4+ clones resided mostly in CM and EM, and CD8+ ones in EMRA. Some clones that responded turned up in pre-infection memory, which suggests that cross-reactive memory joined in.

CDR1 is SGHTA, CDR2 FQGNSA, per germline. The CDR3 is 15 residues long. Trimming removed 4 bases at V and 2 bases at J, with 15 bases between. This sequence was found in an adult woman who had mild COVID-19 (a few samples of this study predate the infection). Cell type and time point are not known. The V gene is TRBV7-2, the J gene TRBJ2-7, with D hard to call. The sample consisted of PBMCs or a T cell subset sorted from them (not recorded which). CDR3 amino acids: CASSSDRSTTYEQYF. Written as DNA, the CDR3 is TGTGCCAGCAGCTCCGATAGAAGCACTACCTACGAGCAGTACTTC.